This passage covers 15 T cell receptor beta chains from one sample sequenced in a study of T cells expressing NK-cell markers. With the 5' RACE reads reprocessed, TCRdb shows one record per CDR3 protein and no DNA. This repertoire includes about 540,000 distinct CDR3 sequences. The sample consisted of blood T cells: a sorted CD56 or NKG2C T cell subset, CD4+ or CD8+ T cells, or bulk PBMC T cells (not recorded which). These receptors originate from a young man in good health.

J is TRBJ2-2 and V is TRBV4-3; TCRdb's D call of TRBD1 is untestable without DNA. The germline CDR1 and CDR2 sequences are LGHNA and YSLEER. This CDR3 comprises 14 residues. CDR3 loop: CASRLRGASGELFF.

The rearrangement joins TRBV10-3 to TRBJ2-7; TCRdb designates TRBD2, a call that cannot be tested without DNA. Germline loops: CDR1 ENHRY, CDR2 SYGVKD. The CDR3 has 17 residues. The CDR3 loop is CAISESAGKGPTYEQYF.

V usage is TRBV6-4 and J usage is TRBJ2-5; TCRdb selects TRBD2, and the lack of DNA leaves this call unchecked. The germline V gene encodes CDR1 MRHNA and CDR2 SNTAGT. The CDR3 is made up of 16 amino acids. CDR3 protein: CASKSLSGRLLETQYF.

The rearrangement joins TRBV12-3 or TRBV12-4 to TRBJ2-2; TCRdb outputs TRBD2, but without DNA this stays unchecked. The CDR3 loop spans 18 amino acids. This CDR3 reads CASSLAGLAGIYPGELFF.

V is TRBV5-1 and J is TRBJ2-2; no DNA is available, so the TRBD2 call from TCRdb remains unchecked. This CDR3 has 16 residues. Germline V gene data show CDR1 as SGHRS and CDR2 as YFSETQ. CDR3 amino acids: CASSLSGSKNAGELFF.

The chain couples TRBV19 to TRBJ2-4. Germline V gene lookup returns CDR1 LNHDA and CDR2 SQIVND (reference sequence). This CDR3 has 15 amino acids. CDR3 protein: CASSIEAGAKNIQYF.

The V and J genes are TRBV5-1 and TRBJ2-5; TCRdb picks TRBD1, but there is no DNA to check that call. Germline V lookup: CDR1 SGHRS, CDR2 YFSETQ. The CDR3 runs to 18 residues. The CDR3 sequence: CASRPGQGSPRFQETQYF.

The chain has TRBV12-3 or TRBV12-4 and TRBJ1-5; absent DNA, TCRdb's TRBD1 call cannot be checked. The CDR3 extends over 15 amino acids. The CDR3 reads CASSPGPDRSRPQHF.

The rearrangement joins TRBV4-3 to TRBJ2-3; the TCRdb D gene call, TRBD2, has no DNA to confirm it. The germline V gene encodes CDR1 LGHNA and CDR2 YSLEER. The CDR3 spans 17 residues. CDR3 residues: CASSQDSGTSGTDTQYF.

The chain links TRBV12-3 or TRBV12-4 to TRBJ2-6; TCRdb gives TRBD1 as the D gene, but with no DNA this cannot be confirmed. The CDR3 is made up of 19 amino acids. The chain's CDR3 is CASSPLPGQAPVGANVLTF.

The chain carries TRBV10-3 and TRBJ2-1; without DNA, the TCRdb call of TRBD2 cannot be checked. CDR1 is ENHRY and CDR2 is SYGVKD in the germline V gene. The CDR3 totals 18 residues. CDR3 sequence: CAISESAGSGRIYNEQFF.

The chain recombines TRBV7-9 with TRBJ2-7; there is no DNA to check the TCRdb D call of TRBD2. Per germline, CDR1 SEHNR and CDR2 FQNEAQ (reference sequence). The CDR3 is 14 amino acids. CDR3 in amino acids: CASSGLAESYEQYF.

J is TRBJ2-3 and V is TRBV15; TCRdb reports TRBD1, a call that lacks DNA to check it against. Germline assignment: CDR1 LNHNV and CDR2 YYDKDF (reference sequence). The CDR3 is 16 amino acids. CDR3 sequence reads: CATSRLPVSKADTQYF. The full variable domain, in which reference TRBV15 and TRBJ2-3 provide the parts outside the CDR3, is DAMVIQNPRYQVTQFGKPVTLSCSQTLNHNVMYWYQQKSSQAPKLLFHYYDKDFNNEADTPDNFQSRRPNTSFCFLDIRSPGLGDTAMYLCATSRLPVSKADTQYFGPGTRLTVL.

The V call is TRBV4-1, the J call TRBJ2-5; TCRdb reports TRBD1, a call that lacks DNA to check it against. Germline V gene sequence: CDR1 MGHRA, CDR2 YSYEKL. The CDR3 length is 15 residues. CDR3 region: CASSQEQARQNTQYF.

The CDR3 spells CASSLEALAGGWAGEQYF. The chain joins TRBV11-2 to TRBJ2-7; TCRdb selects TRBD2, and the lack of DNA leaves this call unchecked. The CDR3 consists of 18 residues. CDR1 SGHAT and CDR2 FQNNGV come from the germline V gene.